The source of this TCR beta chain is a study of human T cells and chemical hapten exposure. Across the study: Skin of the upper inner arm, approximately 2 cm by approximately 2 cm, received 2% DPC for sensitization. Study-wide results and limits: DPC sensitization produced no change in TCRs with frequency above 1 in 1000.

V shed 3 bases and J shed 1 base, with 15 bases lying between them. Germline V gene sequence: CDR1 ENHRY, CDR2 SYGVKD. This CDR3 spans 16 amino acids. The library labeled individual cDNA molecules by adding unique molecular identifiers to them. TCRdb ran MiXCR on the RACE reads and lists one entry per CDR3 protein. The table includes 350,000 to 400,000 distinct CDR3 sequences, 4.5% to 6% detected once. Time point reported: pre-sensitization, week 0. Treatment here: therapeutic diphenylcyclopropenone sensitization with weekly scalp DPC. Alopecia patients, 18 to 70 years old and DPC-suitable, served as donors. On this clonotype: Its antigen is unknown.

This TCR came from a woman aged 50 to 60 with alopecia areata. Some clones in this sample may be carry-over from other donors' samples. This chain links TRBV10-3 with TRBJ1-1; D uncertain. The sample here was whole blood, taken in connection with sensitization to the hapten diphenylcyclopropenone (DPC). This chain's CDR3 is CAISDGSGGRNTEAFF. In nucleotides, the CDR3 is TGTGCCATCAGTGACGGCAGTGGTGGAAGGAACACTGAAGCTTTCTTT.